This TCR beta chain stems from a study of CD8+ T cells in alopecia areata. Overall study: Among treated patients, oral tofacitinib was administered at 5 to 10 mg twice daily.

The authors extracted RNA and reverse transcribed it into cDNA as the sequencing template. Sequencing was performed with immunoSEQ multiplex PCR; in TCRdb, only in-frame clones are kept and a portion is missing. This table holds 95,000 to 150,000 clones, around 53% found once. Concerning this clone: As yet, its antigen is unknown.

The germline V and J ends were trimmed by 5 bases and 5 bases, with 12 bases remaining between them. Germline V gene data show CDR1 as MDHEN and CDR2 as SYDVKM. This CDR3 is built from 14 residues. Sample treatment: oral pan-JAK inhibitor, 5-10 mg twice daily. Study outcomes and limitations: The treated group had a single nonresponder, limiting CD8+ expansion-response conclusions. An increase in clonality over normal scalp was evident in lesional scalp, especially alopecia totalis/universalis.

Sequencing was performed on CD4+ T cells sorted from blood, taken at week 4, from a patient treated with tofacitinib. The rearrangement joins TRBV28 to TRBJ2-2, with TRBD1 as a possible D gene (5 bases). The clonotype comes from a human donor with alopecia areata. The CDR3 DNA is TGTGCCAGCAGTCGGCCAAGGGGAACCGGGGAGCTGTTTTTT. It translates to CASSRPRGTGELFF.